The rows below give T cell receptor beta chains drawn from one sample of a study of shared clonotypes between healthy human individuals. Clones were sequenced by immunoSEQ multiplex PCR, and TCRdb holds only the in-frame ones, with some missing. Of millions of clones listed, approximately 95% were seen once; the top ten hold under 0.15%. Sequences were obtained from naive CD4+ T cells sorted from blood. The origin of the receptors is a man aged 18 to 29 in good health. The CDR3 runs from the conserved cysteine through the conserved F or W. The D gene is left open where the match is weak. Not every row has a clone size; where given, it reads once, few, many or a size class.

CDR3: CASSVVPGANVLTF
DNA: TGTGCCAGCAGCGTGGTACCTGGGGCCAACGTCCTGACTTTC
V: TRBV9
D: NA
length: 14
J: TRBJ2-6
size: NA

CDR3: CASSIGQVSTDTQYF
DNA: TGTGCCAGCAGCATAGGACAGGTTAGCACAGATACGCAGTATTTT
V: TRBV25-1
D: TRBD1
length: 15
J: TRBJ2-3
size: NA

CDR3: CASKVQAGATYEQYF
DNA: TGCGCCAGCAAGGTCCAGGCCGGGGCCACCTACGAGCAGTACTTC
V: TRBV10-2
D: NA
length: 15
J: TRBJ2-7
size: NA

CDR3: CASSPRGGGGEETQYF
DNA: TGTGCCAGCTCACCACGGGGCGGCGGTGGTGAAGAGACCCAGTACTTC
V: TRBV18
D: NA
length: 16
J: TRBJ2-5
size: NA

CDR3: CAWSGGLAQGSDTQYF
DNA: TGTGCCTGGAGTGGGGGACTAGCCCAAGGTTCAGATACGCAGTATTTT
V: TRBV30
D: TRBD2
length: 16
J: TRBJ2-3
size: NA

CDR3: CAISEDRNTDTQYF
DNA: TGTGCCATCAGTGAGGACAGAAACACAGATACGCAGTATTTT
V: TRBV10-3
D: NA
length: 14
J: TRBJ2-3
size: NA

CDR3: CASSLGQGGEKLFF
DNA: TGTGCCAGCAGCTTGGGACAGGGAGGTGAAAAACTGTTTTTT
V: TRBV7-9
D: TRBD1
length: 14
J: TRBJ1-4
size: NA

CDR3: CASSLGQTPYEQYF
DNA: TGCGCCAGCAGCTTGGGACAGACCCCCTACGAGCAGTACTTC
V: TRBV5-1
D: NA
length: 14
J: TRBJ2-7
size: NA

CDR3: CASSFSHSYEQYF
DNA: TGTGCCAGCAGCTTTTCTCATTCCTACGAGCAGTACTTC
V: TRBV7-2
D: NA
length: 13
J: TRBJ2-7
size: NA

CDR3: CAIATSGGYNEQFF
DNA: TGTGCCATCGCGACTAGCGGGGGTTACAATGAGCAGTTCTTC
V: TRBV10-3
D: TRBD2
length: 14
J: TRBJ2-1
size: NA

CDR3: CAIRSPNQPQHF
DNA: TGTGCCATCAGGTCCCCTAATCAGCCCCAGCATTTT
V: TRBV10-3
D: NA
length: 12
J: TRBJ1-5
size: NA

CDR3: CASGTGVHSPLHF
DNA: TGTGCCAGCGGAACAGGGGTACATTCACCCCTCCACTTT
V: TRBV6-6
D: TRBD1
length: 13
J: TRBJ1-6
size: NA

CDR3: CASSLAGTGRSGNTIYF
DNA: TGCGCCAGCAGCTTGGCCGGGACAGGACGATCGGGAAACACCATATATTTT
V: TRBV5-1
D: TRBD1
length: 17
J: TRBJ1-3
size: NA

CDR3: CASSLRTGGAPVMNSPLHF
DNA: TGCGCCAGCAGCCTCAGGACAGGGGGCGCCCCAGTGATGAATTCACCCCTCCACTTT
V: TRBV5-1
D: TRBD1
length: 19
J: TRBJ1-6
size: once

CDR3: CASRIGRYDEAFF
DNA: TGTGCCAGCCGTATAGGGAGGTATGATGAAGCTTTCTTT
V: TRBV6-1
D: NA
length: 13
J: TRBJ1-1
size: NA

CDR3: CASSEALWQSSYEQYF
DNA: TGTGCCAGCAGTGAAGCCCTATGGCAGAGCTCCTACGAGCAGTACTTC
V: TRBV6-1
D: NA
length: 16
J: TRBJ2-7
size: NA

CDR3: CASSLYTGTGSPESAEAFF
DNA: TGTGCCAGCAGCTTATACACCGGGACAGGGAGCCCGGAGAGCGCTGAAGCTTTCTTT
V: TRBV11-2
D: TRBD1
length: 19
J: TRBJ1-1
size: once

CDR3: CASSQVTGKGKLFF
DNA: TGTGCCAGCAGCCAGGTGACAGGGAAGGGAAAACTGTTTTTT
V: TRBV14
D: TRBD1
length: 14
J: TRBJ1-4
size: NA

CDR3: CASSLTKDNEQFF
DNA: TGTGCCAGCAGCTTAACGAAGGACAATGAGCAGTTCTTC
V: TRBV7-3
D: NA
length: 13
J: TRBJ2-1
size: once

CDR3: CASSEGQGWTEAFF
DNA: TGTGCCAGCAGTGAAGGGCAGGGGTGGACTGAAGCTTTCTTT
V: TRBV25-1
D: NA
length: 14
J: TRBJ1-1
size: once

CDR3: CASSLRGRASDTQYF
DNA: TGCGCCAGCAGCTTACGCGGGAGGGCATCAGATACGCAGTATTTT
V: TRBV5-1
D: TRBD2
length: 15
J: TRBJ2-3
size: NA

CDR3: CAWSVGSSPTDTQYF
DNA: TGTGCCTGGAGTGTAGGCTCCTCCCCGACAGATACGCAGTATTTT
V: TRBV30
D: NA
length: 15
J: TRBJ2-3
size: NA

CDR3: CASSLGVNEQFF
DNA: TGTGCCAGCAGCTTAGGTGTTAATGAGCAGTTCTTC
V: TRBV11-2
D: NA
length: 12
J: TRBJ2-1
size: NA

CDR3: CASSLRAGLGTDTQYF
DNA: TGTGCCAGCAGCTTAAGGGCGGGATTGGGCACAGATACGCAGTATTTT
V: TRBV7-2
D: NA
length: 16
J: TRBJ2-3
size: NA

CDR3: CASSHGAGASGGTGELFF
DNA: TGTGCCAGCAGCCACGGGGCAGGAGCGAGCGGGGGCACCGGGGAGCTGTTTTTT
V: TRBV4-2
D: TRBD2
length: 18
J: TRBJ2-2
size: NA

CDR3: CASSPGLAGGLANVLTF
DNA: TGTGCCAGCAGCCCCGGGTTAGCGGGAGGGCTGGCCAACGTCCTGACTTTC
V: TRBV7-2
D: TRBD2
length: 17
J: TRBJ2-6
size: NA

CDR3: CASSEYDVRGGTYEQYF
DNA: TGTGCCAGCAGTGAATACGACGTCCGGGGGGGGACGTACGAGCAGTACTTC
V: TRBV5-4
D: TRBD2
length: 17
J: TRBJ2-7
size: NA

CDR3: CASSDPGSLTDTQYF
DNA: TGTGCCAGCAGCGACCCAGGATCTCTCACAGATACGCAGTATTTT
V: TRBV11-2
D: NA
length: 15
J: TRBJ2-3
size: once

CDR3: CASSITGSYEQYF
DNA: TGTGCCAGTAGTATCACAGGATCCTACGAGCAGTACTTC
V: TRBV19
D: NA
length: 13
J: TRBJ2-7
size: NA

CDR3: CASSVGDSGTDTQYF
DNA: TGTGCCAGCAGCGTAGGGGATTCAGGCACAGATACGCAGTATTTT
V: TRBV9
D: NA
length: 15
J: TRBJ2-3
size: NA

CDR3: CASSPLMGQGGTDTQYF
DNA: TGTGCCAGCAGCCCACTTATGGGACAGGGGGGAACAGATACGCAGTATTTT
V: TRBV9
D: TRBD1
length: 17
J: TRBJ2-3
size: NA

CDR3: CASSVYGDGYTF
DNA: TGTGCCAGCAGCGTCTATGGGGATGGCTACACCTTC
V: TRBV6-1
D: NA
length: 12
J: TRBJ1-2
size: NA

CDR3: CASGSGDTDTQYF
DNA: TGCGCCAGCGGGTCCGGGGACACAGATACGCAGTATTTT
V: TRBV5-1
D: NA
length: 13
J: TRBJ2-3
size: NA

CDR3: CASSPTPGTETSRYRYEQYF
DNA: TGCGCCAGCAGTCCCACCCCCGGGACGGAGACTAGCCGGTACCGTTACGAGCAGTACTTC
V: TRBV23-1
D: TRBD2
length: 20
J: TRBJ2-7
size: NA

CDR3: CASSFLAGNLWNEQFF
DNA: TGTGCCAGCAGCTTCCTAGCGGGAAATTTATGGAATGAGCAGTTCTTC
V: TRBV5-6
D: TRBD2
length: 16
J: TRBJ2-1
size: once

CDR3: CASSAVLAGGIAQYF
DNA: TGTGCCAGCAGTGCCGTACTAGCGGGAGGGATTGCCCAGTACTTC
V: TRBV27
D: TRBD2
length: 15
J: TRBJ2-5
size: NA

CDR3: CASGPDSLEQYF
DNA: TGTGCTAGTGGCCCGGACTCCCTGGAGCAGTACTTC
V: TRBV12-5
D: NA
length: 12
J: TRBJ2-7
size: NA

CDR3: CASQAGGRDEQYF
DNA: TGTGCCAGCCAAGCAGGCGGTCGGGACGAGCAGTACTTC
V: TRBV6-5
D: NA
length: 13
J: TRBJ2-7
size: NA

CDR3: CASSLYQDYYGYTF
DNA: TGTGCCAGCAGTTTATATCAGGACTACTATGGCTACACCTTC
V: TRBV27
D: NA
length: 14
J: TRBJ1-2
size: NA

CDR3: CATSRDFQSNTEAFF
DNA: TGTGCCACCAGCAGAGATTTTCAGTCGAACACTGAAGCTTTCTTT
V: TRBV15
D: NA
length: 15
J: TRBJ1-1
size: NA

CDR3: CASSTSGANVLTF
DNA: TGTGCCAGTAGTACTAGTGGGGCCAACGTCCTGACTTTC
V: TRBV19
D: NA
length: 13
J: TRBJ2-6
size: NA

CDR3: CASSLQNYGYTF
DNA: TGTGCCAGCAGTTTACAGAACTATGGCTACACCTTC
V: TRBV28
D: NA
length: 12
J: TRBJ1-2
size: NA

CDR3: CASRTLANTGELFF
DNA: TGTGCCAGCAGGACACTCGCGAACACCGGGGAGCTGTTTTTT
V: TRBV25-1
D: NA
length: 14
J: TRBJ2-2
size: NA

CDR3: CASSVNLSYEQYF
DNA: TGTGCCAGCAGTGTCAATCTCTCCTACGAGCAGTACTTC
V: TRBV6-1
D: NA
length: 13
J: TRBJ2-7
size: NA